The rows below give T cell receptor beta chains drawn from one sample of a study of CD8+ T cells in alopecia areata. Only in-frame clones appear in the TCRdb table, and some are missing; sequencing was by immunoSEQ multiplex PCR. The sample shows about 70,000 clones, around 29% of them seen only once. The material was CD8+ T cells sorted from blood, obtained at week 4, from a patient treated with tofacitinib. The receptors come from a human donor with alopecia areata. The CDR3 runs from the conserved cysteine through the conserved F or W. Fields, in order: J gene, clone size, D gene, V gene, CDR3 protein, CDR3 DNA. D genes are given only for firm matches. Rows may omit the clone size; those that give it use once, few, many or a size class.

TRBJ2-7 | - | - | TRBV7-9 | CASSLAPGHHSYEQYF | TGTGCCAGCAGCCTCGCTCCGGGACACCATTCCTACGAGCAGTACTTC
TRBJ2-3 | - | TRBD2 | TRBV7-8 | CASSLGTGGRTDTQYF | TGTGCCAGCAGCTTAGGGACGGGAGGGCGCACAGATACGCAGTATTTT
TRBJ2-1 | few | - | TRBV5-1 | CASSLLDNEQFF | TGCGCCAGCAGCTTGCTGGACAATGAGCAGTTCTTC
TRBJ2-1 | - | - | TRBV29-1 | CSVPRTGLYNEQFF | TGCAGCGTTCCCCGCACGGGGTTGTACAATGAGCAGTTCTTC
TRBJ2-7 | - | - | TRBV7-9 | CASSLTGRYEQYF | TGTGCCAGCAGCTTAACGGGGCGGTACGAGCAGTACTTC
TRBJ2-5 | - | TRBD2 | TRBV7-9 | CASSPSGAGETQYF | TGTGCCAGCAGCCCGAGCGGGGCAGGGGAGACCCAGTACTTC
TRBJ2-2 | few | - | TRBV29-1 | CSVEANTERHPAGELFF | TGCAGCGTTGAAGCCAACACGGAGCGGCATCCTGCCGGGGAGCTGTTTTTT
TRBJ2-7 | few | TRBD1 | TRBV7-2 | CASGAGGAIEQYF | TGTGCCAGCGGAGCAGGGGGCGCGATCGAGCAGTACTTC
TRBJ1-1 | few | TRBD1 | TRBV6-5 | CASSHRGRMNTEAFF | TGTGCCAGCAGCCACAGGGGACGCATGAACACTGAAGCTTTCTTT
TRBJ1-5 | few | - | TRBV30 | CAWSSGDGQPQHF | TGTGCCTGGAGCTCTGGGGATGGCCAGCCCCAGCATTTT
TRBJ2-1 | few | TRBD2 | TRBV7-9 | CASSLGSGGTYNEQFF | TGTGCCAGCAGCTTAGGTAGCGGGGGGACCTACAATGAGCAGTTCTTC
TRBJ2-1 | few | TRBD2 | TRBV14 | CASSQDILAGESNEQFF | TGTGCCAGCAGCCAAGATATTCTAGCGGGAGAGTCGAATGAGCAGTTCTTC
TRBJ2-7 | - | - | TRBV30 | CASRESYEQYF | TGTGCCTCACGGGAGTCCTACGAGCAGTACTTC
TRBJ2-1 | few | - | TRBV4-2 | CASSQEPYQPSQQFF | TGTGCCAGCAGCCAAGAGCCCTACCAACCTAGCCAGCAGTTCTTC
TRBJ2-1 | many | TRBD2 | TRBV2 | CASSGSGRVVHEQFF | TGTGCCAGCAGTGGTAGCGGGAGAGTGGTACATGAGCAGTTCTTC
TRBJ1-1 | - | - | TRBV6-1 | CASSHPGLNTEAFF | TGTGCCAGCAGCCACCCCGGGCTGAACACTGAAGCTTTCTTT
TRBJ2-7 | - | - | TRBV27 | CASSLGSLYEQYF | TGTGCCAGCAGTTTAGGCTCCCTTTACGAGCAGTACTTC
TRBJ2-1 | - | - | TRBV30 | CAWIRLGSYNEQFF | TGTGCCTGGATTCGACTAGGTTCCTACAATGAGCAGTTCTTC
TRBJ2-7 | few | - | TRBV29-1 | CSSGQYEQYF | TGCAGCTCCGGGCAATACGAGCAGTACTTC
TRBJ2-7 | few | - | TRBV30 | CAWRGAASYEQYF | TGTGCCTGGAGAGGGGCAGCCTCATACGAGCAGTACTTC
TRBJ2-1 | - | - | TRBV29-1 | CSVVGYNEQFF | TGCAGCGTTGTTGGGTACAATGAGCAGTTCTTC
TRBJ1-5 | - | - | TRBV6-1 | CASRGTGLVQPQHF | TGTGCCAGCAGGGGCACCGGGCTGGTTCAGCCCCAGCATTTT
TRBJ1-1 | - | - | TRBV5-1 | CASSFRGHTEAFF | TGCGCCAGCAGCTTTCGGGGGCACACTGAAGCTTTCTTT
TRBJ1-5 | - | - | TRBV27 | CASSTDGDSNQPQHF | TGTGCCAGCAGTACAGACGGGGACAGCAATCAGCCCCAGCATTTT
TRBJ1-1 | - | TRBD1 | TRBV4-1 | CASSQNPGGVGNTEAFF | TGCGCCAGCAGCCAAAATCCAGGGGGAGTAGGGAACACTGAAGCTTTCTTT
TRBJ2-3 | few | - | TRBV9 | CASSDRDTAVDTQYF | TGTGCCAGCAGTGACCGGGACACAGCAGTAGATACGCAGTATTTT
TRBJ2-7 | - | - | TRBV4-3 | CASSQEGWGYEQYF | TGCGCCAGCAGCCAAGAAGGTTGGGGTTACGAGCAGTACTTC
TRBJ2-1 | few | - | TRBV29-1 | CSPTINNEQFF | TGCAGCCCCACCATAAACAATGAGCAGTTCTTC